This T cell receptor (beta chain) was sequenced during a study of beta chain features in type 1 diabetes. Expressed TCRB transcripts were sequenced because the entire RNA isolate underwent reverse transcription. The repertoire was sequenced with immunoSEQ multiplex PCR; TCRdb's copy has only in-frame clones and lacks some. The data contain just over 450,000 clones, around 30% of them singletons. As for this clone: Its target is not known.

Study results and limitations: Among patients with Type 1 diabetes, TCRB CDR3s were moderately but significantly shorter in every one of the four CD4+ subsets.

The V end was cut by 3 bases, the J end by 4 bases, with 6 bases between. The CDR3 contains 12 residues. CDR1 is ENHRY and CDR2 is SYGVKD in the germline V gene. V and J are TRBV10-3 and TRBJ2-5; D not certain. The sample was naive CD4+ T cells from blood. This TCR came from a man aged 18 to 29 in good health. This CDR3 reads CAISEGSETQYF. The CDR3 region has the DNA TGTGCCATCAGTGAAGGGTCAGAGACCCAGTACTTC.